This T cell receptor beta chain was obtained from a study of T cells in Graves' hyperthyroidism and ophthalmopathy. Study-wide points: The model identified upcoming ophthalmopathy a median around 7.1 months ahead of onset.

Each patient was aged 18 to 65 and had newly diagnosed hyperthyroidism of under 2 months' duration. As regards this clonotype: The antigen is unknown. A much larger clonotype is one base distant, so this may be a read error. The conserved final phenylalanine or tryptophan is absent from the CDR3, which likely points to a read error.

TCR beta CDR3 regions were amplified from RNA. In the first-round RT-PCR of the TCR CDR3, the HTBI primer set was used. MiXCR, applied by TCRdb to the multiplex PCR reads, yields one record per CDR3 protein. This sample has approximately 360,000 distinct CDR3 sequences; 20% to 25% occur once, and the top ten carry less than 75%. V dropped 2 bases and J dropped 4 bases, with 10 bases sitting between them. CDR1 is SGHTA and CDR2 is FQGTGA in the germline V gene. The CDR3 runs 14 residues. The sample comprised blood. The clonotype comes from a man aged 45-60 years with Graves' hyperthyroidism. The chain couples TRBV7-3 to TRBJ2-3; D is perhaps TRBD2 (5 bases). The CDR3 DNA reads TGTGCCAGCAGCTTACTAGCTCTGTCAGATACGCAGTATCTT. Protein sequence: CASSLLALSDTQYL.